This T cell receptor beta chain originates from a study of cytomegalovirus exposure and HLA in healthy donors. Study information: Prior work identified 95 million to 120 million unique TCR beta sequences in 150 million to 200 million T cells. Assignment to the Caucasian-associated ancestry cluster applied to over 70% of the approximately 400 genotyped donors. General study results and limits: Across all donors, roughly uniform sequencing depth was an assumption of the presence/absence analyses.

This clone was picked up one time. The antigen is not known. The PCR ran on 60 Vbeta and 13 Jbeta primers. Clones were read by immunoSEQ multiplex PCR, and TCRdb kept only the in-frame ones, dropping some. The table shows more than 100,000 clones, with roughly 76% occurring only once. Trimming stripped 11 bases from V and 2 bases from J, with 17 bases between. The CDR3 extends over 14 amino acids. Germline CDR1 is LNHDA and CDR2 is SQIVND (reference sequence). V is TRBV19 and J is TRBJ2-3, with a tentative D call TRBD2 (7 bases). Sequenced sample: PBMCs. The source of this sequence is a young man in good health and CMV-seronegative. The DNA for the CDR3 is TGTGCCGCGTGGGGGGGGGCCTCCACAGATACGCAGTATTTT. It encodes CAAWGGASTDTQYF.